This passage covers 7 T cell receptor beta chains from one sample sequenced in a study of cytomegalovirus exposure and HLA in healthy donors. Repertoires were generated with immunoSEQ multiplex PCR, while TCRdb's copy carries only in-frame clones and drops some. Among 150,000 or so clones listed, 70% to 90% were seen once. The sequenced sample consisted of PBMCs. These receptors all stem from a woman in her 30s in good health and CMV-seropositive.

J is TRBJ1-4 and V is TRBV28; 7 positions agree with TRBD1. Germline V gene lookup returns CDR1 MDHEN and CDR2 SYDVKM. Trimming cost V 6 bases and J 6 bases; bases outside gene matches: 13. This CDR3 comprises 16 residues. DNA for the CDR3: TGTGCCAGCAGCTCGGACAGGAACCTTGTCGATGAAAAACTGTTTTTT. This codes for CASSSDRNLVDEKLFF.

This sequence joins TRBV28 and TRBJ2-5; D may be TRBD1 (6 bases). CDR3 length equals 11 residues. V was cut by 6 bases and J by 10 bases, with 12 bases left in between. Germline V gene sequence: CDR1 MDHEN, CDR2 SYDVKM. The chain's CDR3 is CASSDTGIQYF. DNA of the CDR3: TGTGCCAGCAGCGATACAGGGATCCAGTACTTC.

This chain connects TRBV19 to TRBJ2-1; TRBD2 agrees at 8 bases. CDR1 and CDR2 (germline): LNHDA, SQIVND (reference sequence). The V gene end was trimmed by 2 bases and the J gene end by 9 bases; junction bases not matched to a gene: 9. CDR3 size: 15 residues. CDR3 region: CASSISGGGRGEQFF. CDR3 nucleotides: TGTGCCAGTAGTATATCGGGCGGGGGGCGAGGTGAGCAGTTCTTC.

This clone was seen a few times. The chain is built from TRBV6-4 and TRBJ2-1; TRBD1 matches 11 bases. The CDR3 runs to 15 residues. V shed 4 bases, J shed 5 bases, and the junction held 4 bases outside the gene matches. Germline CDR1 reads MRHNA; CDR2 reads SNTAGT. The CDR3 DNA is TGTGCCAGCAGTGCTGGGACAGGGGGAAACAATGAGCAGTTCTTC. Its translation is CASSAGTGGNNEQFF.

The rearrangement uses TRBV10-1 and TRBJ2-5, with TRBD2 identical over 8 bases. The germline gives CDR1 WNHNN, CDR2 SYGVQD (reference sequence). J lost 7 bases, V lost 0 bases, and 16 bases had no gene match. The CDR3 has 18 amino acids. CDR3 residues: CASSESSSGRLASGTQYF. The CDR3 nucleotides read TGCGCCAGCAGTGAGTCCTCTAGCGGGCGCCTCGCGAGTGGGACCCAGTACTTC.

V usage is TRBV11-2 and J usage is TRBJ2-5; no definite D call. Deletions cut 3 bases from V and 1 base from J, with 6 bases between. CDR3 length: 13 amino acids. CDR1 SGHAT and CDR2 FQNNGV come from the germline V gene. The CDR3 here is CASSFRSQETQYF. In DNA, the CDR3 is TGTGCCAGCAGCTTCAGGTCCCAAGAGACCCAGTACTTC. Supplemented by reference TRBV11-2 and TRBJ2-5, the full variable domain reads EAGVAQSPRYKIIEKRQSVAFWCNPISGHATLYWYQQILGQGPKLLIQFQNNGVVDDSQLPKDRFSAERLKGVDSTLKIQPAKLEDSAVYLCASSFRSQETQYFGPGTRLLVL.

V and J are TRBV5-1 and TRBJ2-7; D ambiguous. This CDR3 region has 11 residues. CDR1 is SGHRS, CDR2 YFSETQ, per germline. Trimming removed 7 bases from V and 3 bases from J, with 8 bases in between. The CDR3 DNA is TGCGCCAGCGGTGAGCTCTACGAGCAGTACTTC. Its translation: CASGELYEQYF.